The 7 T cell receptor beta chains reported below all come from one sample, sequenced in a study of blood T cell repertoires in COVID-19. Profiled with immunoSEQ multiplex PCR; TCRdb holds only in-frame clones, not every one. The table shows some 250,000 clones, with approximately 91% occurring only once. Sequences were obtained from PBMCs or T cells enriched from blood (not recorded which). Receptors were obtained from a woman aged 40-49 years with acute COVID-19.

The chain couples TRBV5-4 to TRBJ2-1; 10 nucleotides agree with TRBD1. The ends lost 2 bases at V and 5 bases at J; junction bases unmatched: 4. There are 15 residues in the CDR3. Germline V gives CDR1 SGHNT, CDR2 YYREEE (reference sequence). The CDR3 loop is CASSFRDRGDNEQFF. In DNA, the CDR3 is TGTGCCAGCAGCTTCCGGGACAGGGGAGACAATGAGCAGTTCTTC.

The chain uses TRBV7-2 and TRBJ1-5; TRBD1 matches 9 bases. V was pared by 3 bases and J by 0 bases, with 6 bases of the junction left unmatched. The CDR3 totals 17 residues. The germline CDR1 and CDR2 sequences are SGHTA and FQGNSA. CDR3 coding DNA: TGTGCCAGCAGCTTCCGGACAGGGGATCTTAGCAATCAGCCCCAGCATTTT. Protein sequence: CASSFRTGDLSNQPQHF.

The chain combines TRBV20-1 with TRBJ2-3, with 8 bases lining up with TRBD2. The CDR3 totals 15 residues. Germline V gene lookup returns CDR1 DFQATT and CDR2 SNEGSKA (reference sequence). V shed 3 bases and J 1 base; nucleotides not matched to a gene: 6. CDR3 sequence reads: CSASWAGGRTDTQYF. In nucleotides, the CDR3 is TGCAGTGCTAGTTGGGCGGGAGGACGCACAGATACGCAGTATTTT.

The V call is TRBV21-1, the J call TRBJ1-2; the table's D gene call, TRBD1, was not cross checked with the DNA. TRBV21-1 is recorded as a pseudogene. The CDR3 is made up of 16 amino acids. CDR3 protein: CASRSSPPQGDYGYTF. Here the CDR3 DNA reads TGTGCCAGCAGGTCCTCACCCCCCCAGGGCGACTATGGCTACACCTTC.

This clone was seen more than once but under ten times. The chain links TRBV7-3 to TRBJ2-1; TRBD1 is a possible D gene (5 bases). CDR1 and CDR2 (germline): SGHTA, FQGTGA. V lost 3 bases, J lost 0 bases, and 9 bases lay in between. The CDR3 extends over 15 amino acids. The CDR3 sequence: CASSLGPSSYNEQFF. DNA for the CDR3: TGTGCCAGCAGCTTGGGGCCGAGCTCCTACAATGAGCAGTTCTTC.

The chain is built from TRBV2 and TRBJ1-5, with 7 bases identical to TRBD1. The germline gives CDR1 SNHLY, CDR2 FYNNEI. There are 15 residues in the CDR3. V shed 1 base, J shed 6 bases, and the junction held 6 bases outside the gene matches. In DNA, the CDR3 is TGTGCCAGCAGTGAAGGCGACAGGGTTAGTCAGCCCCAGCATTTT. Protein product: CASSEGDRVSQPQHF.

The chain recombines TRBV11-2 with TRBJ1-1, with 7 nucleotides matching TRBD1. This CDR3 comprises 15 residues. Unmatched junction bases numbered 9, after V lost 3 bases and J lost 5 bases. Per germline, CDR1 SGHAT and CDR2 FQNNGV. In DNA, the CDR3 is TGTGCCAGCAGCTTGGAAGGGGGCGCGAGGACTGAAGCTTTCTTT. It translates to CASSLEGGARTEAFF.